What follows describes a single T cell receptor (beta chain). This sample stems from a study of blood T cell repertoires in COVID-19. Study as a whole: Donors in the United States, Italy and Spain gave samples during acute or convalescent COVID-19. T cells, B-cell-depleted T cells, or PBMCs provided the cDNA or gDNA that served as material.

As originally analysed: The assay estimated nucleated cells by amplifying reference gene primers. Produced via immunoSEQ multiplex PCR; TCRdb's table is partial and in-frame only. V, J and clone size derive from that table, while D and trimming were established from the DNA sequence. The sample contains around 310,000 clones, roughly 89% of which appear only once. The germline gives CDR1 SNHLY, CDR2 FYNNEI. CDR3 size: 14 residues. V trimming: 7 bases; J trimming: 8 bases; junction bases outside the gene matches: 11. The sample comprised peripheral blood. This clonotype originated in a woman aged 40 to 50 with COVID-19, enrolled during active disease. This chain uses TRBV2 with TRBJ1-2; 9 nucleotides line up with TRBD1. The CDR3 DNA reads TGTGCCAGCATGCCCGGGACAGGGATCGGCGGCTACACCTTC. Its translation is CASMPGTGIGGYTF.